One sample yielded the 31 T cell receptor beta chains listed below, sequenced in a study of control samples from healthy donors and cancer patients (dated by TCRdb to about 2020). Libraries were made using the immunoSEQ multiplex PCR assay. TCRdb retrieved this table from immuneACCESS and kept in-frame rearrangements only. Not all clones are present; in checked studies, unresolved V genes account for under half, and no reason is known for the remainder. In this sample the table shows roughly 27,000 clones, approximately 91% of which occur a single time. Of the sample, over 10% is held by the ten largest clones. The sample taken for sequencing was PBMCs. The receptor source for this set is a man aged 45-65 years with lung cancer.

This chain joins TRBV6-5 and TRBJ2-6; TRBD1 matches at 8 bases. CDR1 and CDR2 (germline): MNHEY, SVGAGI. The CDR3 is made up of 15 amino acids. V was clipped by 6 bases and J by 2 bases; unmatched bases: 3. CDR3 in amino acids: CASREDRAGANVLTF. In DNA form, the CDR3 reads TGTGCCAGCAGGGAGGACAGGGCTGGGGCCAACGTCCTGACTTTC.

The chain links TRBV20-1 to TRBJ2-1; D unclear. V lost 3 bases and J lost 1, with 7 bases in between. The CDR3 is 13 residues long. The germline V gene has CDR1 DFQATT and CDR2 SNEGSKA (reference sequence). The CDR3 DNA follows: TGCAGTGCTAGTAAAAGGTCCTACAATGAGCAGTTCTTC. This gives the protein CSASKRSYNEQFF.

The chain has TRBV6-5 and TRBJ2-7; 8 bases are a match to TRBD2. This CDR3 has 14 residues. Germline values: CDR1 MNHEY, CDR2 SVGAGI. V shed 6 bases, J shed 2 bases, and the junction held 6 bases outside the gene matches. Written as DNA, the CDR3 is TGTGCCAGCAGAAAGACTAGCGCCGCCTACGAGCAGTACTTC. Its translation: CASRKTSAAYEQYF.

The chain is built from TRBV7-2 and TRBJ2-1; 10 nucleotides align to TRBD2. The CDR3 runs 14 residues. The V gene end was trimmed by 4 bases and the J gene end by 8 bases; junction bases not matched to a gene: 5. CDR1 and CDR2 from the germline V gene are SGHTA and FQGNSA. Here the CDR3 DNA reads TGTGCCAGCAGCTCGGGACTAGCGAGGGATGAGCAGTTCTTC. This gives the protein CASSSGLARDEQFF. Looking up the rest from reference TRBV7-2 and TRBJ2-1 gives the full variable domain: GAGVSQSPSNKVTEKGKDVELRCDPISGHTALYWYRQSLGQGLEFLIYFQGNSAPDKSGLPSDRFSAERTGGSVSTLTIQRTQQEDSAVYLCASSSGLARDEQFFGPGTRLTVL.

CDR3 sequence (DNA): TGTGCCAGCAGCCCGTTAACGCGTTGGCCGAACACTGAAGCTTTCTTT. Its translation is CASSPLTRWPNTEAFF. The genes are TRBV3-1 (or the pseudogene TRBV3-2) and TRBJ1-1; D uncertain. Germline lookup yields CDR1 LGHDT and CDR2 YNNKEL (reference sequence). The CDR3 is 16 amino acids. Trimming pared 4 bases from V and 1 base from J, leaving 16 bases between.

The chain combines TRBV9 with TRBJ2-5, with 9 bases matching TRBD2. Germline V gene lookup returns CDR1 SGDLS and CDR2 YYNGEE. The CDR3 is 17 amino acids. Unmatched junction bases numbered 11, after V lost 0 bases and J lost 5 bases. The CDR3: CASSVGASGDSGETQYF. The DNA of the CDR3 is TGTGCCAGCAGCGTAGGGGCTAGCGGGGACTCGGGGGAGACCCAGTACTTC.

The chain recombines TRBV6-2 or TRBV6-3 with TRBJ1-2, with no clear D. The germline V gene has CDR1 MNHEY and CDR2 SVGEGT. The V end lost 6 bases, the J end lost 7 bases, and 21 bases lay between the germline ends. The CDR3 is 15 amino acids. The CDR3 here is CASSRPEVALGGYTF. In DNA, the CDR3 is TGTGCCAGCAGCCGCCCGGAGGTCGCGCTGGGTGGCTACACCTTC.

The genes are TRBV4-3 and TRBJ1-4; no clear D gene. The CDR3 totals 16 residues. CDR1 is LGHNA and CDR2 is YSLEER in the germline V gene. Trimming cost V 1 base and J 8 bases, with 17 bases left between them. The CDR3 nucleotides are TGCGCCAGCAGCCAAGGCCCCGGGGATGGGCAAGAAAAACTGTTTTTT. This codes for CASSQGPGDGQEKLFF.

V gene TRBV5-4 combines with J gene TRBJ2-1; possible D gene TRBD2, 6 bases. The CDR3 loop spans 15 amino acids. Germline CDR1 is SGHNT and CDR2 is YYREEE (reference sequence). The V end was cut by 0 bases, the J end by 2 bases, with 9 bases between. CDR3: CASSLGGATYNEQFF. CDR3 nucleotide sequence: TGTGCCAGCAGCTTGGGCGGGGCCACCTACAATGAGCAGTTCTTC.

The V call is TRBV7-2, the J call TRBJ1-2; D is ambiguous. From germline, CDR1 is SGHTA and CDR2 FQGNSA. V gave up 1 base and J gave up 4 bases, with 10 bases separating them. This CDR3 spans 14 amino acids. DNA for the CDR3: TGTGCCAGCAGCTTAGGATCAGGAGTCTATGGCTACACCTTC. As protein: CASSLGSGVYGYTF.

This clone was detected only a few times. The gene calls are TRBV3-1 (or the pseudogene TRBV3-2) and TRBJ1-5; weak D call: TRBD1 (6 bases). The CDR3 spans 13 residues. Looked up from germline, CDR1 is LGHDT and CDR2 is YNNKEL (reference sequence). Trimming removed 5 bases from V and 10 bases from J, with 15 bases in between. CDR3 in DNA: TGTGCCAGCAGCGTACAGGGAACTAAACCCCAGCATTTT. It codes for CASSVQGTKPQHF.

The chain recombines TRBV6-5 with TRBJ1-2; perhaps TRBD1 as D (5 bases). Germline-derived CDR1 and CDR2 are MNHEY and SVGAGI. The CDR3 is 13 residues long. Trimming took off 6 bases at V and 3 bases at J, with 11 bases between the two ends. The CDR3 spells CASSPGTYYGYTF. The DNA for the CDR3 is TGTGCCAGCAGCCCCGGGACCTACTATGGCTACACCTTC.

The rearrangement joins TRBV5-4 to TRBJ2-3; D is uncertain. Trimming removed 0 bases from V and 0 bases from J, with 11 bases in between. CDR3 length: 16 amino acids. CDR1 is SGHNT and CDR2 is YYREEE in the germline V gene (reference sequence). This chain's CDR3 is CASSLDQFPSTDTQYF. CDR3 nucleotide sequence: TGTGCCAGCAGCTTGGATCAATTCCCTAGCACAGATACGCAGTATTTT.

J is TRBJ2-1 and V is TRBV27; 7 nucleotides align to TRBD1. In germline, CDR1 is MNHEY, CDR2 SMNVEV (reference sequence). Trimming removed 6 bases from V and 4 bases from J; junction bases left unmatched: 12. The CDR3 is 16 residues long. As DNA, the CDR3 is TGTGCCAGCAGAACCTCCGGGACAGCACTTTACAATGAGCAGTTCTTC. Its protein is CASRTSGTALYNEQFF.

This rearrangement joins TRBV9 to TRBJ1-5, with unresolved D. This CDR3 contains 15 residues. Germline loops: CDR1 SGDLS, CDR2 YYNGEE. V shed 4 bases and J shed 0 bases, with 11 bases lying between them. The CDR3 protein is CASSPRGSSNQPQHF. CDR3 DNA sequence: TGTGCCAGCAGCCCCCGAGGGAGTAGCAATCAGCCCCAGCATTTT.

The rearrangement links TRBV5-5 to TRBJ2-6; perhaps TRBD1 as D (6 bases). The CDR3 is 14 amino acids. Trimming removed 4 bases from V and 2 bases from J, with 7 bases in between. Germline V CDR1 and CDR2: SGHKS, YYEKEE (reference sequence). CDR3 bases: TGTGCCAGCAGCAGGGACACTGGGGCCAACGTCCTGACTTTC. Protein: CASSRDTGANVLTF.

This chain links TRBV2 with TRBJ2-2, with D unclear. V was shortened by 5 bases and J by 7 bases, with 5 bases between the two germline ends. There are 11 residues in the CDR3. The germline V gene encodes CDR1 SNHLY and CDR2 FYNNEI. CDR3 nucleotide sequence: TGTGCCAGCAGTTACTTCGGGGAGCTGTTTTTT. Translated, it gives CASSYFGELFF.

The V gene is TRBV19, the J gene TRBJ2-2; D perhaps matches TRBD1 (6 bases). Trimming removed 2 bases at V and 3 bases at J, with 25 bases between. The CDR3 is made up of 20 amino acids. The germline CDR1 and CDR2 sequences are LNHDA and SQIVND (reference sequence). The CDR3 DNA follows: TGTGCCAGTAGTATAATAGTAAGGGAACCCGGACAGAGCTACACCGGGGAGCTGTTTTTT. This encodes CASSIIVREPGQSYTGELFF.

This chain links TRBV20-1 with TRBJ1-4; D ambiguous. Trimming took 1 base from V and 8 from J, leaving 2 bases between them. The CDR3 loop spans 10 amino acids. Germline V lookup: CDR1 DFQATT, CDR2 SNEGSKA (reference sequence). CDR3 DNA sequence: TGCAGTGCTAGAGGGGAAAAACTGTTTTTT. This gives the protein CSARGEKLFF.

The V gene is TRBV5-6, the J gene TRBJ2-2; D is perhaps TRBD2 (7 bases). Trimming removed 4 bases at V and 6 bases at J, with 10 bases between. CDR1 and CDR2 (germline): SGHDT, YYEEEE. CDR3 size: 13 residues. The CDR3 loop is CASSEGGAGELFF. The CDR3, as DNA: TGTGCCAGCAGCGAGGGGGGGGCCGGGGAGCTGTTTTTT.

V and J are TRBV28 and TRBJ1-2; D is perhaps TRBD1 (6 bases). CDR1 is MDHEN, CDR2 SYDVKM, per germline. The CDR3 covers 13 residues. V dropped 8 bases and J dropped 2 bases, with 12 bases sitting between them. CDR3 coding DNA: TGTGCCAGCGGGACAACCGAAAACTATGGCTACACCTTC. Residues: CASGTTENYGYTF.

The chain is built from TRBV7-2 and TRBJ2-3; D not certain. Per germline, CDR1 SGHTA and CDR2 FQGNSA. Deletions cut 3 bases from V and 4 bases from J, with 8 bases between. This CDR3 is 13 amino acids long. The CDR3 DNA is TGTGCCAGCAGCTTTATGGGGTCAGATACGCAGTATTTT. It yields the protein CASSFMGSDTQYF.

This sequence joins TRBV5-1 and TRBJ2-2, with D perhaps matching TRBD1 or TRBD2 (5 bases each). Germline V lookup: CDR1 SGHRS, CDR2 YFSETQ. This CDR3 is built from 15 residues. The V end was cut by 5 bases, the J end by 5 bases, with 16 bases between. The CDR3 coding sequence is TGCGCCAGCAGTCTTGGATCCGGGGCAACCGGGGAGCTGTTTTTT. Protein product: CASSLGSGATGELFF.

This clone appeared a few times. This sequence joins TRBV7-9 and TRBJ2-7; 10 positions agree with TRBD1. V was pared by 4 bases and J by 3 bases, with 12 bases of the junction left unmatched. The CDR3 runs 17 residues. Germline loops: CDR1 SEHNR, CDR2 FQNEAQ (reference sequence). The CDR3 reads CASSSSFSGTGDYEQYF. CDR3 DNA sequence: TGTGCCAGCAGCTCAAGCTTTTCCGGGACAGGGGACTACGAGCAGTACTTC.

This clone was observed a few times. The chain is built from TRBV5-1 and TRBJ1-1, with 9 bases identical to TRBD1. The trim removed 0 bases at V and 7 bases at J, leaving 7 bases unmatched. The CDR3 is made up of 15 amino acids. CDR1 is SGHRS, CDR2 YFSETQ, per germline. CDR3 DNA: TGCGCCAGCAGCTTGGAGGGACAGGGCGTAGGTGAAGCTTTCTTT. Translated, it gives CASSLEGQGVGEAFF.

The gene calls are TRBV7-3 and TRBJ2-2; D is uncertain. Trimming shortened V by 1 base and J by 9 bases, and 18 bases separated the two germline ends. CDR3 length equals 16 residues. The germline V gene has CDR1 SGHTA and CDR2 FQGTGA. The CDR3 region has the DNA TGTGCCAGCAGCTTAAGGGCGGAGCTGGGTGCCCGGGAGCTGTTTTTT. Translation gives CASSLRAELGARELFF.

This clone has a single count. The V call is TRBV3-1 (or the pseudogene TRBV3-2), the J call TRBJ2-1; 10 nucleotides match TRBD2. CDR3 length equals 14 residues. Germline V lookup: CDR1 LGHDT, CDR2 YNNKEL (reference sequence). V dropped 3 bases and J dropped 9; count of bases not matched to a gene: 5. CDR3 in amino acids: CASSQSSGGGEQFF. The CDR3 region has the DNA TGTGCCAGCAGCCAGTCTAGCGGGGGTGGTGAGCAGTTCTTC.

This chain links TRBV10-3 with TRBJ2-7; D is perhaps TRBD1 or TRBD2 (5 bases each). There are 14 residues in the CDR3. CDR1 is ENHRY and CDR2 is SYGVKD in the germline V gene. The V gene lost 0 bases and the J gene lost 4 bases, with 10 bases spanning the gap. CDR3 nucleotides: TGTGCCATCAGTGAGTCGCGACAGCGGTACGAGCAGTACTTC. It is translated as CAISESRQRYEQYF.

This sequence joins TRBV5-1 and TRBJ1-1; no clear D gene. This CDR3 comprises 14 residues. Trimming pared 1 base from V and 4 bases from J, leaving 11 bases between. Germline values: CDR1 SGHRS, CDR2 YFSETQ. Written as DNA, the CDR3 is TGCGCCAGCAGCTTGTTCCGAGTGGCCACTGAAGCTTTCTTT. Its protein is CASSLFRVATEAFF.

Only one count was recorded for this clone. V and J are TRBV21-1 and TRBJ2-7; the D call in the table, TRBD1, was not verified against the DNA. TRBV21-1 is designated a pseudogene. The CDR3 has 17 residues. CDR3 residues: CASSKPDGDMPSLAPYF. The CDR3 DNA sequence: TGTGCCAGCAGCAAACCGGACGGGGACATGCCCTCCCTCGCCCCGTACTTC.

The sample holds one count of this clone. Here the CDR3 reads CASSLAGGRQETQYF. CDR3 nucleotide sequence: TGTGCCAGCAGCCTAGCGGGGGGGCGACAAGAGACCCAGTACTTC. This chain uses TRBV9 with TRBJ2-5; TRBD2 agrees at 12 bases. The V gene's germline CDR1 is SGDLS and CDR2 YYNGEE. V trimming: 4 bases; J trimming: 2 bases; junction bases outside the gene matches: 3. The CDR3 length is 15 residues. The entire variable domain, with the rest obtained from reference TRBV9 and TRBJ2-5, is as follows: DSGVTQTPKHLITATGQRVTLRCSPRSGDLSVYWYQQSLDQGLQFLIQYYNGEERAKGNILERFSAQQFPDLHSELNLSSLELGDSALYFCASSLAGGRQETQYFGPGTRLLVL.